Listed below are T cell receptor beta chains from one sample, sequenced in a study of T cells of healthy individuals. TCRdb re-called the 5' RACE reads with MiXCR, one entry per CDR3 protein. This repertoire shows 55,000 to 65,000 distinct CDR3 sequences, about 16% found once; its top ten account for less than 6%. These receptors were taken from a human donor in good health. CDR3s include the opening cysteine and the closing phenylalanine or tryptophan. The D gene is left open where the match is weak. A clone size is listed for some rows: how often the clone was seen (once, few, many), or a class if it is expanded.

j_call v_call clone_size cdr3_length d_call cdr3_nt cdr3_aa
TRBJ2-7 TRBV14 many 13 TRBD1 TGTGCCAGCAGCCAAGCCCGGACAGGGAAGCAGTACTTC CASSQARTGKQYF
TRBJ2-2 TRBV5-1 NA 14 NA TGCGCCAGCAGCTCCCTAGCGTATGCCGGGGAGCTGTTTTTT CASSSLAYAGELFF
TRBJ2-1 TRBV7-9 few 17 TRBD2 TGTGCCAGCAGCTCCGGAGAACTAGCGGGGGGCGGAAATGAGCAGTTCTTC CASSSGELAGGGNEQFF
TRBJ1-6 TRBV28 few 15 NA TGTGCCAGCATCCCCCGGGGGGCGTATGGTTCACCCCTCCACTTT CASIPRGAYGSPLHF
TRBJ1-5 TRBV10-3 NA 15 TRBD1 TGTGCCATCAGACCGACAGGGGATAGCAATCAGCCCCAGCATTTT CAIRPTGDSNQPQHF
TRBJ2-7 TRBV29-1 many 12 TRBD1 TGCGGCGCACAGGGGATCTTCTACGAGCAGTACTTC CGAQGIFYEQYF
TRBJ1-6 TRBV12-3/TRBV12-4 NA 13 NA TGTGCCAGCAGTTCAAAGGGGGACTCACCCCTCCACTTT CASSSKGDSPLHF
TRBJ2-3 TRBV7-9 many 14 NA TGTGCCAGCAGCTTGGGGCTGTTTACAGATACGCAGTATTTT CASSLGLFTDTQYF
TRBJ2-1 TRBV18 few 13 NA TGTGCCAGCTCACCATCAAGTCACAATGAGCAGTTCTTC CASSPSSHNEQFF
TRBJ2-7 TRBV5-1 many 16 TRBD1 TGCGCCAGCAGCCCCCGGGACAGGGGGCTCGTATACGAGCAGTACTTC CASSPRDRGLVYEQYF
TRBJ1-1 TRBV27 few 15 TRBD1 TGTGCCAGCAGTACCCTACAGGGGGCGAGGACTGAAGCTTTCTTT CASSTLQGARTEAFF
TRBJ2-3 TRBV4-1 many 13 NA TGCGCCAGCAGCCAAGATTGGGCGGATACGCAGTATTTT CASSQDWADTQYF
TRBJ2-7 TRBV21-1 few 17 NA TGTGCCAGCAGCCGAACTAGCGGGAGGGTGAACACCTACGAGCAGTACTTC CASSRTSGRVNTYEQYF
TRBJ1-6 TRBV3-1 many 15 TRBD1 TGTGCCAGCAGCACCTCGGACAGGGGTCGTTCACCCCTCCACTTT CASSTSDRGRSPLHF
TRBJ2-5 TRBV20-1 NA 14 TRBD1 TGCAGTGCCCAGGACAGGGGCGCGAGTGAGACCCAGTACTTC CSAQDRGASETQYF
TRBJ2-7 TRBV27 NA 15 NA TGTGCCAGCAGTTTTATTACGGAAAGCTCCTACGAGCAGTACTTC CASSFITESSYEQYF
TRBJ2-4 TRBV6-5 NA 17 NA TGTGCCAGCAGTTTAGTCAGAGTCAGCGGGGCCAAAAACATTCAGTACTTC CASSLVRVSGAKNIQYF
TRBJ1-2 TRBV27 NA 14 NA TGTGCCAGCAGTCCCCCTCGGGGGCTCTATGGCTACACCTTC CASSPPRGLYGYTF
TRBJ1-2 TRBV6-6 few 14 NA TGTGCCAGCAGTTACTTGTGGACGGCTTATGGCTACACCTTC CASSYLWTAYGYTF
TRBJ2-7 TRBV5-6 NA 14 TRBD1 TGTGCCAGCAGCCCCGGACAGGGGCGGGACGAGCAGTACTTC CASSPGQGRDEQYF
TRBJ2-3 TRBV5-1 few 15 NA TGCGCCAGCAGCTCACCCGAGGGCGGTAAAGATACGCAGTATTTT CASSSPEGGKDTQYF
TRBJ2-7 TRBV4-3 many 14 NA TGCGCCAGCAGCCAAGATCCTAGTGATTACGAGCAGTACTTC CASSQDPSDYEQYF
TRBJ2-5 TRBV5-1 many 14 TRBD2 TGTGCCAGCAGCTTAGCGGGGCTGCAAGAGACCCAGTACTTC CASSLAGLQETQYF
TRBJ2-3 TRBV5-1 NA 14 NA TGCGCCAGCAGTCGAGGGGTCTACACAGATACGCAGTATTTT CASSRGVYTDTQYF
TRBJ2-3 TRBV28 many 15 TRBD2 TGTGCCAGCAGCCCGACTAGCGCGAGCACAGATACGCAGTATTTT CASSPTSASTDTQYF
TRBJ2-3 TRBV20-1 many 15 TRBD2 TGCAGTGCTAGACCGGGACTAGCGATTACAGATACGCAGTATTTT CSARPGLAITDTQYF
TRBJ1-2 TRBV9 many 12 NA TGTGCCAGCAGCGTTGACAACTATGGCTACACCTTC CASSVDNYGYTF
TRBJ1-1 TRBV6-5 many 17 TRBD1 TGTGCCAGCAGCCACCGTCGGGACAGGGGGTTGATCACTGAAGCTTTCTTT CASSHRRDRGLITEAFF